This T cell receptor beta chain was recorded in a study of shared clonotypes between healthy human individuals. A remark on this clone: Its antigen is not known.

Deep was the level at which the assay was run. Here immunoSEQ multiplex PCR was the method, and the copy in TCRdb shows in-frame clones only, minus some. The sample records roughly 2,300,000 clones, 85% to 95% being singletons. Study-wide findings and caveats: Non-shared clonotypes had lower generation probabilities than those shared by all four donors.

This sequence originates from a man aged 18 to 29 in good health. Some clones in this sample may be carry-over from other donors' samples. Sequencing used naive CD4+ T cells from PBMCs. Noted subset: CD45RA+ positively selected.

The CDR3 DNA sequence: TGTGCCAGCAGGTCCGGGGCGGGAGATAGGGACGCGCAGTATTTT. This translates into CASRSGAGDRDAQYF. This rearrangement joins TRBV28 to TRBJ2-3, with 7 bases aligning to TRBD2. Unmatched junction bases numbered 16, after V lost 6 bases and J lost 10 bases. Germline CDR1 and CDR2: MDHEN and SYDVKM. The CDR3 has 15 residues. The variable domain in full, with the rest retrieved from reference TRBV28 and TRBJ2-3, is DVKVTQSSRYLVKRTGEKVFLECVQDMDHENMFWYRQDPGLGLRLIYFSYDVKMKEKGDIPEGYSVSREKKERFSLILESASTNQTSMYLCASRSGAGDRDAQYFGPGTRLTVL.